What follows are 24 T cell receptor beta chains derived from one specimen sequenced in a study of T cell repertoires in cytomegalovirus infection. TCRdb re-analysed the reads in MiXCR, keeping a single row per CDR3 protein. Of a few hundred thousand distinct CDR3 sequences listed, 8% to 10% were seen once; the top ten hold 4.3%. Material for sequencing was PBMCs. The receptors shown here come from a human donor in good health (CMV status not recorded). Some clones in this sample may be carry-over from other donors' samples.

V gene TRBV15 combines with J gene TRBJ2-1, with 11 bases that match TRBD2. The CDR3 has 13 residues. The V gene's germline CDR1 is LNHNV and CDR2 YYDKDF (reference sequence). V shed 11 bases, J shed 3 bases, and the junction held 3 bases outside the gene matches. CDR3 protein: CASGLADYNEQFF. The CDR3 DNA reads as TGTGCCTCGGGACTAGCGGACTACAATGAGCAGTTCTTC.

This clonotype was counted at least ten times. This sequence joins TRBV7-2 and TRBJ2-1, with TRBD2 matching 9 bases. The germline gives CDR1 SGHTA, CDR2 FQGNSA. Trimming at V came to 4 bases and at J to 9 bases, leaving 19 bases not matched to a gene. The CDR3 totals 18 residues. In DNA, the CDR3 is TGTGCCAGCAGCTCCCGGGCTCGGAAAGCGGGAGGTCTAGGTGAGCAGTTCTTC. Translation gives CASSSRARKAGGLGEQFF.

This clonotype was seen more than once but under ten times. The chain employs TRBV7-9 and TRBJ2-2; TRBD2 matches 8 bases. The CDR3 is made up of 16 amino acids. Germline assignment: CDR1 SEHNR and CDR2 FQNEAQ (reference sequence). The junction had 10 bases not matched to a gene; V was cut back by 3 bases and J by 7 bases. CDR3 loop: CASSLAAGGPGGELFF. Here the CDR3 DNA reads TGTGCCAGCAGCTTGGCGGCGGGAGGCCCCGGCGGGGAGCTGTTTTTT.

The chain joins TRBV28 to TRBJ2-1, with D tentatively TRBD1 or TRBD2 (5 bases each). The CDR3 covers 13 residues. V lost 4 bases, J lost 9 bases, and 13 bases lay in between. Looked up from germline, CDR1 is MDHEN and CDR2 is SYDVKM. In DNA, the CDR3 is TGTGCCAGCAGTTCAGGGTCCGGGATTGAGCAGTTCTTC. This gives the protein CASSSGSGIEQFF.

The gene calls are TRBV27 and TRBJ2-7; tentatively, D is TRBD2 (6 bases). The CDR3 consists of 14 residues. CDR1 MNHEY and CDR2 SMNVEV come from the germline V gene (reference sequence). V was cut by 2 bases and J by 6 bases, with 14 bases left in between. This CDR3 reads CASSLRLEFSEQYF. CDR3 in DNA: TGTGCCAGCAGTTTAAGACTAGAATTCAGCGAGCAGTACTTC.

The V gene is TRBV27, the J gene TRBJ2-7, with 8 nucleotides matching TRBD1. The CDR3 has 17 residues. J lost 4 bases, V lost 0 bases, and 11 bases had no gene match. Germline CDR1 MNHEY, CDR2 SMNVEV (reference sequence). The CDR3: CASSLSTYTGGNYEQYF. The DNA for the CDR3 is TGTGCCAGCAGTTTATCCACCTACACAGGGGGGAATTACGAGCAGTACTTC.

This clonotype was recorded a few times. The chain combines TRBV11-3 with TRBJ1-3; D gene ambiguous. The CDR3 extends over 17 amino acids. Germline CDR1 and CDR2: SGHNT and YENEEA. The V gene lost 0 bases and the J gene lost 0 bases, with 12 bases spanning the gap. CDR3 amino acids: CASSLDSSGASGNTIYF. CDR3 nucleotides: TGTGCCAGCAGCTTAGATTCCTCAGGAGCCTCTGGAAACACCATATATTTT. Supplemented by reference TRBV11-3 and TRBJ1-3, the full variable domain reads EAGVVQSPRYKIIEKKQPVAFWCNPISGHNTLYWYLQNLGQGPELLIRYENEEAVDDSQLPKDRFSAERLKGVDSTLKIQPAELGDSAVYLCASSLDSSGASGNTIYFGEGSWLTVV.

This clonotype has a handful of counts. The V and J genes are TRBV4-1 and TRBJ2-7, with D possibly matching TRBD1 (6 bases). CDR3 length: 16 residues. V was cut by 4 bases and J by 5 bases, with 21 bases left in between. Germline assignment: CDR1 MGHRA and CDR2 YSYEKL. CDR3: CASSRTPTGRYDEQYF. The DNA of the CDR3 is TGCGCCAGCAGCCGTACCCCGACAGGCCGGTATGACGAGCAGTACTTC.

The genes are TRBV12-3 or TRBV12-4 and TRBJ1-1; D unresolved. V was clipped by 2 bases and J by 3 bases, with 7 bases between them. The length of the CDR3 is 13 residues. CDR3 bases: TGTGCCAGCAGTTTATTAAAAGACACTGAAGCTTTCTTT. It is translated as CASSLLKDTEAFF.

The sample holds many counts of this clonotype. This chain connects TRBV7-2 to TRBJ1-5; TRBD1 is a possible D gene (6 bases). The germline gives CDR1 SGHTA, CDR2 FQGNSA. Trimming pared 2 bases from V and 1 base from J, leaving 21 bases between. The CDR3 runs 19 residues. The CDR3 sequence is CASSLNPPDRRASNQPQHF. CDR3 DNA: TGTGCCAGCAGCTTAAACCCCCCGGACAGACGAGCCAGCAATCAGCCCCAGCATTTT.

V and J are TRBV28 and TRBJ1-6; 10 bases fit TRBD1. From germline, CDR1 is MDHEN and CDR2 SYDVKM. Unmatched junction bases numbered 10, after V lost 10 bases and J lost 10 bases. The CDR3 totals 14 residues. CDR3 region: CATSGTGVGSPLHF. CDR3 in DNA: TGTGCCACCTCCGGGACAGGGGTAGGATCACCCCTCCACTTT.

The chain combines TRBV19 with TRBJ2-5; D call uncertain. This CDR3 is built from 17 residues. Germline assignment: CDR1 LNHDA and CDR2 SQIVND (reference sequence). The V end lost 1 base, the J end lost 1 base, and 16 bases lay between the germline ends. This CDR3 reads CASSIAARSQIQETQYF. CDR3 nucleotides: TGTGCCAGTAGTATAGCAGCGCGGAGCCAAATCCAAGAGACCCAGTACTTC.

This chain uses TRBV28 with TRBJ2-4, with D unresolved. Looked up from germline, CDR1 is MDHEN and CDR2 is SYDVKM. The CDR3 runs to 16 residues. V dropped 7 bases and J dropped 3 bases, with 19 bases sitting between them. This chain's CDR3 is CASTAGRSLVKNIQYF. As DNA, the CDR3 is TGTGCCAGCACCGCCGGTCGATCTTTAGTCAAAAACATTCAGTACTTC.

There are a few counts of this clonotype. The genes are TRBV19 and TRBJ2-7; no reliable D call. The CDR3 spans 15 residues. CDR1 LNHDA and CDR2 SQIVND come from the germline V gene (reference sequence). Deletions cut 5 bases from V and 3 bases from J, with 17 bases between. CDR3 amino acids: CASSSYSSRGYEQYF. CDR3 nucleotides: TGTGCCAGTAGTTCTTACAGCTCCCGCGGCTACGAGCAGTACTTC.

This clonotype was picked up a small number of times. V gene TRBV20-1 combines with J gene TRBJ1-1, with TRBD1 as a possible D gene (6 bases). Germline V lookup: CDR1 DFQATT, CDR2 SNEGSKA (reference sequence). Trimming took off 3 bases at V and 4 bases at J, with 12 bases between the two ends. The CDR3 loop spans 13 amino acids. CDR3 region: CSASVQTGTEAFF. CDR3 nucleotide sequence: TGCAGTGCTAGTGTCCAGACAGGCACTGAAGCTTTCTTT.

In its sample, this clonotype was seen a few times. The chain carries TRBV3-1 and TRBJ2-1; D tentatively fits TRBD1 or TRBD2 (6 bases each). This CDR3 has 13 residues. Trimming removed 0 bases from V and 12 bases from J, with 12 bases in between. Germline CDR1 and CDR2: LGHDT and YNNKEL (reference sequence). CDR3 sequence reads: CASSQDGGRRQFF. In DNA form, the CDR3 reads TGTGCCAGCAGCCAAGATGGGGGGCGCCGGCAGTTCTTC.

J is TRBJ2-1 and V is TRBV19; 10 bases match TRBD2. The CDR3 runs to 16 residues. CDR1 is LNHDA, CDR2 SQIVND, per germline (reference sequence). Losses at the gene ends were 7 bases for V and 7 bases for J; bases not matched to a gene: 13. The CDR3 bases are TGTGCCAGTAAGGGGGGCCTAGCGGGAGTAGAAAATGAGCAGTTCTTC. It encodes CASKGGLAGVENEQFF.

This clonotype was found many times. The V and J genes are TRBV7-2 and TRBJ1-3; possibly TRBD1 for D (6 bases). The V gene lost 5 bases and the J gene lost 6 bases, with 14 bases spanning the gap. This CDR3 comprises 14 residues. CDR1 is SGHTA, CDR2 FQGNSA, per germline. CDR3 amino acids: CASSPNRDSNTIYF. CDR3 in DNA: TGTGCCAGCAGCCCTAACAGGGACTCAAACACCATATATTTT.

The CDR3 sequence is CASSPGAGGNEQFF. In DNA form, the CDR3 reads TGTGCCAGCTCACCAGGTGCAGGGGGCAATGAGCAGTTCTTC. V gene TRBV18 combines with J gene TRBJ2-1; 7 bases map to TRBD1. This CDR3 is 14 amino acids long. Germline V gene data show CDR1 as KGHSH and CDR2 as LQKENI. The trim removed 2 bases at V and 6 bases at J, leaving 4 bases unmatched.

CDR3 region: CASSPLGRDSPTIEQYF. The CDR3 DNA reads TGTGCCAGCAGCCCGCTGGGGCGGGATTCTCCTACGATCGAGCAGTACTTC. The chain recombines TRBV5-4 with TRBJ2-7, with D possibly matching TRBD2 (6 bases). V was shortened by 4 bases and J by 6 bases, with 26 bases between the two germline ends. The V gene's germline CDR1 is SGHNT and CDR2 YYREEE (reference sequence). This CDR3 spans 17 amino acids.

This clonotype was detected ten times or more. J is TRBJ2-1 and V is TRBV11-1; possibly TRBD2 for D (5 bases). This CDR3 is built from 15 residues. Germline CDR1 SGHAT, CDR2 FQDESV (reference sequence). V was clipped by 5 bases and J by 6 bases, with 17 bases between them. Written as DNA, the CDR3 is TGTGCCAGCAGCCCGGGGAAGGGATGGGGCAATGAGCAGTTCTTC. Residues: CASSPGKGWGNEQFF.

In its sample, this clonotype was seen a few times. The chain joins TRBV12-3 or TRBV12-4 to TRBJ1-5; a weak D match, TRBD1 (5 bases). Trimming removed 7 bases at V and 0 bases at J, with 13 bases between. The CDR3 consists of 15 residues. The DNA for the CDR3 is TGTGCCAGCAAAAATTTCAGGGATAGCAATCAGCCCCAGCATTTT. It encodes CASKNFRDSNQPQHF.

This clonotype was counted ten times or more. The chain employs TRBV2 and TRBJ2-7; D is unclear. V shed 4 bases and J shed 2 bases, with 9 bases lying between them. The CDR3 spans 13 residues. The germline V gene encodes CDR1 SNHLY and CDR2 FYNNEI. CDR3 loop: CASSVAAAYEQYF. The CDR3 DNA reads TGTGCCAGCAGTGTAGCCGCAGCCTACGAGCAGTACTTC. The complete variable domain, with remaining parts taken from reference TRBV2 and TRBJ2-7, reads EPEVTQTPSHQVTQMGQEVILRCVPISNHLYFYWYRQILGQKVEFLVSFYNNEISEKSEIFDDQFSVERPDGSNFTLKIRSTKLEDSAMYFCASSVAAAYEQYFGPGTRLTVT.

This rearrangement joins TRBV7-8 to TRBJ2-2; D is perhaps TRBD2 (7 bases). The CDR3 totals 15 residues. Trimming took off 5 bases at V and 6 bases at J, with 16 bases between the two ends. Germline loops: CDR1 SGHVS, CDR2 FQNEAQ. The CDR3: CASSPRGAGAGELFF. The CDR3 bases are TGTGCCAGCAGCCCCCGGGGGGCGGGCGCCGGGGAGCTGTTTTTT.